These 27 T cell receptor beta chains originate from one sample sequenced in a study of blood T cell repertoires in COVID-19. Only in-frame clones appear in the TCRdb table, and some are missing; sequencing was by immunoSEQ multiplex PCR. Here the sample spans tens of thousands of clones, 80% being singletons. The sample comprised peripheral blood. Every receptor here comes from an elderly woman with acute or convalescent COVID-19.

The rearrangement joins TRBV5-1 to TRBJ2-1; a possible D gene is TRBD1 (5 bases). The CDR3 is 13 residues long. The V end lost 4 bases, the J end lost 5 bases, and 10 bases lay between the germline ends. Per the germline V gene, CDR1 is SGHRS and CDR2 is YFSETQ. CDR3 sequence reads: CASSPRQNNEQFF. Here the CDR3 DNA reads TGCGCCAGCAGCCCTAGACAGAACAATGAGCAGTTCTTC.

This chain connects TRBV9 to TRBJ2-2; 9 nucleotides line up with TRBD1. Germline CDR1 reads SGDLS; CDR2 reads YYNGEE. The CDR3 has 16 residues. Germline trimming cut 4 bases from V and 1 base from J; bases unmatched to any gene: 5. The CDR3 DNA is TGTGCCAGCAGCACATTGGGACAGGGGAACACCGGGGAGCTGTTTTTT. This codes for CASSTLGQGNTGELFF.

The chain joins TRBV10-1 to TRBJ2-4; TRBD2 matches at 11 bases. V lost 2 bases, J lost 8 bases, and 8 bases stayed unmatched. Germline CDR1 reads WNHNN; CDR2 reads SYGVQD (reference sequence). The CDR3 length is 16 residues. DNA for the CDR3: TGCGCCAGCAGTGAGGTGTCTAGCGGGGGGCGAGACATTCAGTACTTC. Its protein is CASSEVSSGGRDIQYF.

J is TRBJ2-1 and V is TRBV5-1; 8 bases match TRBD1. Germline V gene lookup returns CDR1 SGHRS and CDR2 YFSETQ. The CDR3 has 14 amino acids. J lost 7 bases, V lost 0 bases, and 3 bases had no gene match. The CDR3 sequence is CASSLGTGWNEQFF. CDR3 nucleotides: TGCGCCAGCAGCTTGGGGACAGGGTGGAATGAGCAGTTCTTC.

The chain couples TRBV20-1 to TRBJ2-1, with D tentatively TRBD2 (6 bases). CDR3 size: 13 residues. Germline-derived CDR1 and CDR2 are DFQATT and SNEGSKA (reference sequence). V lost 6 bases and J 0 bases, leaving 9 bases between the germline ends. CDR3 sequence reads: CSASSGSYNEQFF. CDR3 coding DNA: TGCAGTGCCAGTAGCGGCTCCTACAATGAGCAGTTCTTC.

This chain joins TRBV6-5 and TRBJ2-7, with TRBD1 matching 10 bases. This CDR3 comprises 14 residues. Germline V lookup: CDR1 MNHEY, CDR2 SVGAGI. V lost 5 bases and J lost 3; bases outside the gene matches: 4. The CDR3 region has the DNA TGTGCCAGCAGTCCCGACAGGGGGCTCTACGAGCAGTACTTC. Protein sequence: CASSPDRGLYEQYF.

This CDR3 reads CASSSTLGTSGRVEQYF. CDR3 in DNA: TGTGCCAGCAGCTCTACCCTCGGGACTAGCGGTAGAGTTGAGCAGTACTTC. The J gene is TRBJ2-7, the V gene TRBV5-5, with 11 bases aligning to TRBD2. The CDR3 runs to 17 residues. V gave up 3 bases and J gave up 7 bases; unmatched junction bases: 15. Germline V gene data show CDR1 as SGHKS and CDR2 as YYEKEE (reference sequence).

The rearrangement uses TRBV6-2 or TRBV6-3 and TRBJ2-7; 12 nucleotides align to TRBD2. The CDR3 length is 17 residues. The germline V gene encodes CDR1 MNHEY and CDR2 SVGEGT. Germline trimming cut 5 bases from V and 6 bases from J; bases unmatched to any gene: 14. The DNA of the CDR3 is TGTGCCAGCAGTCCCCTAGCGGGAGGGTCAAAAAGAGGCGAGCAGTACTTC. Translation: CASSPLAGGSKRGEQYF.

The CDR3 DNA sequence: TGTGCCAGCAGCTTAGGGCCCGGGACAGAATACTATGGCTACACCTTC. It codes for CASSLGPGTEYYGYTF. The chain is built from TRBV7-8 and TRBJ1-2; TRBD1 matches 7 bases. This CDR3 region has 16 residues. With 1 base clipped from V and 3 bases from J, the junction kept 8 bases outside the gene matches. The germline gives CDR1 SGHVS, CDR2 FQNEAQ.

V is TRBV7-9 and J is TRBJ2-7; D might be TRBD1 (5 bases). CDR1 is SEHNR and CDR2 is FQNEAQ in the germline V gene (reference sequence). The CDR3 spans 15 residues. V shed 5 bases and J shed 0 bases, with 14 bases lying between them. The CDR3 loop reads CASSPDGHNSYEQYF. The CDR3 DNA reads as TGTGCCAGCAGCCCCGATGGACACAACTCCTACGAGCAGTACTTC.

The genes are TRBV11-2 and TRBJ2-5; a possible D gene is TRBD2 (6 bases). The germline V and J ends were trimmed by 5 bases and 5 bases, with 15 bases remaining between them. This CDR3 is 14 amino acids long. Germline V CDR1 and CDR2: SGHAT, FQNNGV. The CDR3: CASSHGGKGETQYF. The CDR3 DNA follows: TGTGCCAGCAGCCACGGAGGGAAGGGGGAGACCCAGTACTTC.

This chain uses TRBV30 with TRBJ1-1; D might be TRBD1 (5 bases). The germline V gene has CDR1 GTSNPN and CDR2 SVGIG (reference sequence). The CDR3 has 12 residues. V lost 1 base, J lost 7 bases, and 10 bases lay in between. The CDR3 sequence is CAWSAGVIEAFF. The CDR3 DNA reads TGTGCCTGGAGTGCGGGGGTTATTGAAGCTTTCTTT.

This clone occurred a few times. The chain links TRBV10-3 to TRBJ2-7, with 11 nucleotides matching TRBD1. Trimming removed 2 bases from V and 1 base from J; junction bases left unmatched: 7. This CDR3 is built from 17 residues. Looked up from germline, CDR1 is ENHRY and CDR2 is SYGVKD. Written as DNA, the CDR3 is TGTGCCATCAGTGAGGCCGGGACAGGGGGAACATCCTACGAGCAGTACTTC. It encodes CAISEAGTGGTSYEQYF.

The genes are TRBV10-3 and TRBJ1-2; D gene unclear. This CDR3 is built from 13 residues. Germline lookup yields CDR1 ENHRY and CDR2 SYGVKD. Trimming left V 10 bases short and J 0 bases short, with 12 bases between. The CDR3: CATTQNSNYGYTF. In DNA, the CDR3 is TGTGCCACTACACAGAATTCTAACTATGGCTACACCTTC.

The chain combines TRBV27 with TRBJ1-2; possibly TRBD1 for D (5 bases). V dropped 4 bases and J dropped 6 bases, with 12 bases sitting between them. CDR1 is MNHEY, CDR2 SMNVEV, per germline (reference sequence). The CDR3 runs to 13 residues. CDR3: CASSSRQLHGYTF. In DNA form, the CDR3 reads TGTGCCAGCAGTTCCCGACAGTTGCATGGCTACACCTTC.

The chain uses TRBV7-6 and TRBJ2-7; possibly TRBD1 for D (6 bases). V lost 5 bases to trimming and J lost 0 bases, with 11 bases between them. From germline, CDR1 is SGHVS and CDR2 FNYEAQ. The CDR3 extends over 14 amino acids. The CDR3 coding sequence is TGTGCCAGCAGCCCCCGGGACACCTCCTACGAGCAGTACTTC. It codes for CASSPRDTSYEQYF. Based on the CDR3 plus reference TRBV7-6 and TRBJ2-7, the full variable domain is GAGVSQSPRYKVTKRGQDVALRCDPISGHVSLYWYRQALGQGPEFLTYFNYEAQQDKSGLPNDRFSAERPEGSISTLTIQRTEQRDSAMYRCASSPRDTSYEQYFGPGTRLTVT.

There are a few counts of this clone. This chain uses TRBV10-3 with TRBJ1-5; D may be TRBD1 (5 bases). This CDR3 has 16 amino acids. Trimming shortened V by 7 bases and J by 1 base, and 17 bases separated the two germline ends. Germline CDR1 and CDR2: ENHRY and SYGVKD. The CDR3 DNA follows: TGTGCCATCACCACATATGTGGGGGGAAGCAATCAGCCCCAGCATTTT. Protein: CAITTYVGGSNQPQHF.

This rearrangement joins TRBV30 to TRBJ2-3; possibly TRBD2 for D (5 bases). V lost 0 bases and J 0 bases, leaving 10 bases between the germline ends. This CDR3 is 15 amino acids long. Germline V gene data show CDR1 as GTSNPN and CDR2 as SVGIG (reference sequence). CDR3: CAWSVHSGSTDTQYF. The DNA of the CDR3 is TGTGCCTGGAGTGTACACAGCGGTAGCACAGATACGCAGTATTTT.

The gene calls are TRBV19 and TRBJ2-3, with 8 positions matching TRBD2. The CDR3 has 15 residues. The germline gives CDR1 LNHDA, CDR2 SQIVND (reference sequence). The V and J ends lost 7 bases and 9 bases, in that order; junction bases with no gene match: 15. CDR3 coding DNA: TGTGCCAGTAAGGAAACTAGCGGACAATGGGAGACGCAGTATTTT. This sequence encodes CASKETSGQWETQYF. Supplemented by reference TRBV19 and TRBJ2-3, the full variable domain reads DGGITQSPKYLFRKEGQNVTLSCEQNLNHDAMYWYRQDPGQGLRLIYYSQIVNDFQKGDIAEGYSVSREKKESFPLTVTSAQKNPTAFYLCASKETSGQWETQYFGPGTRLTVL.

This chain joins TRBV5-1 and TRBJ2-5; TRBD2 matches at 11 bases. Trimming took 4 bases from V and 1 from J; bases not matched to a gene: 6. This CDR3 is built from 16 residues. Germline V lookup: CDR1 SGHRS, CDR2 YFSETQ. The CDR3 DNA follows: TGCGCCAGCAGCCCTACTAGCGGGAGCTTCCAAGAGACCCAGTACTTC. Protein: CASSPTSGSFQETQYF.

The sample holds a few counts of this clone. The J gene is TRBJ1-5, the V gene TRBV2, with D maybe TRBD1 (5 bases). The CDR3 extends over 14 amino acids. The germline V and J ends were trimmed by 4 bases and 5 bases, with 12 bases remaining between them. Germline CDR1 and CDR2: SNHLY and FYNNEI. CDR3: CASSGVGEDQPQHF. CDR3 in DNA: TGTGCCAGCAGTGGGGTAGGGGAGGATCAGCCCCAGCATTTT.

The chain has TRBV7-9 and TRBJ2-1; D is possibly TRBD2 (6 bases). The CDR3 runs to 13 residues. Germline CDR1 SEHNR, CDR2 FQNEAQ (reference sequence). The V end lost 5 bases, the J end lost 9 bases, and 14 bases lay between the germline ends. The CDR3 DNA reads as TGTGCCAGCAGCAGGATGGGGAGGAGTGAGCAGTTCTTC. It specifies CASSRMGRSEQFF. Variable domain in full (rest from reference TRBV7-9 and TRBJ2-1): DTGVSQNPRHKITKRGQNVTFRCDPISEHNRLYWYRQTLGQGPEFLTYFQNEAQLEKSRLLSDRFSAERPKGSFSTLEIQRTEQGDSAMYLCASSRMGRSEQFFGPGTRLTVL.

The chain couples TRBV6-5 to TRBJ2-1; the match to TRBD1 covers 8 bases. Germline values: CDR1 MNHEY, CDR2 SVGAGI. This CDR3 has 15 residues. J lost 1 base, V lost 6 bases, and 5 bases had no gene match. The CDR3 nucleotides are TGTGCCAGCAGCTCGACAGGGGCGTCCTACAATGAGCAGTTCTTC. Translated, it gives CASSSTGASYNEQFF.

The chain joins TRBV11-3 to TRBJ2-1; 7 bases match TRBD2. The germline gives CDR1 SGHNT, CDR2 YENEEA. The CDR3 contains 17 residues. The junction had 14 bases not matched to a gene; V was cut back by 0 bases and J by 9 bases. The CDR3 is CASSLDSGRGEIGEQFF. The CDR3 DNA reads as TGTGCCAGCAGCTTAGATAGTGGGAGGGGCGAAATTGGTGAGCAGTTCTTC.

This clone was observed a few times. This chain joins TRBV12-3 or TRBV12-4 and TRBJ2-5; 8 bases line up with TRBD1. V was clipped by 6 bases and J by 5 bases; unmatched bases: 5. This CDR3 contains 13 residues. The CDR3 loop reads CASRGQAGETQYF. CDR3 DNA: TGTGCCAGCAGGGGACAGGCCGGGGAGACCCAGTACTTC.

The genes are TRBV5-5 and TRBJ1-6; TRBD1 agrees at 10 bases. Germline-derived CDR1 and CDR2 are SGHKS and YYEKEE (reference sequence). V lost 3 bases to trimming and J lost 7 bases; unmatched junction nucleotides: 4. CDR3 length: 15 residues. CDR3 residues: CASSWGDRGNSPLHF. The CDR3 coding sequence is TGTGCCAGCAGCTGGGGGGACAGGGGAAATTCACCCCTCCACTTT. Based on the CDR3 plus reference TRBV5-5 and TRBJ1-6, the full variable domain is DAGVTQSPTHLIKTRGQQVTLRCSPISGHKSVSWYQQVLGQGPQFIFQYYEKEERGRGNFPDRFSARQFPNYSSELNVNALLLGDSALYLCASSWGDRGNSPLHFGNGTRLTVT.

The rearrangement links TRBV9 to TRBJ1-4; 7 positions match TRBD1. Germline V gene sequence: CDR1 SGDLS, CDR2 YYNGEE. The CDR3 contains 16 residues. V shed 1 base and J 5 bases; nucleotides not matched to a gene: 8. Written as DNA, the CDR3 is TGTGCCAGCAGCGTATCGGAGACAGGGCCCAATGAAAAACTGTTTTTT. This codes for CASSVSETGPNEKLFF.